The rows below give T cell receptor beta chains drawn from one sample of a study of post-analysis software for immune sequencing data. TCRdb reprocessed the PCR reads via MiXCR and lists one record per CDR3 protein. The table includes about 770,000 distinct CDR3 sequences, 35% to 55% detected once. Material for sequencing was blood. These receptors came from a girl aged 5-17 years with multiple sclerosis. Each CDR3 is given with its conserved first and last residue. D genes are given only for firm matches. Rows give clone size only sometimes, using once, few, many, or a class for an expanded clone.

J: TRBJ2-3
D: -
size: -
V: TRBV7-9
CDR3: CASNPDVTDTQYF
DNA: TGTGCCAGCAACCCGGACGTCACAGATACGCAGTATTTT

J: TRBJ2-6
D: -
size: -
V: TRBV9
CDR3: CASREMISGANVLTF
DNA: TGTGCCAGCAGAGAGATGATCTCTGGGGCCAACGTCCTGACTTTC

J: TRBJ2-1
D: -
size: few
V: TRBV10-3
CDR3: CAISEDGGLYNEQFF
DNA: TGTGCCATCAGTGAGGACGGGGGTTTATACAATGAGCAGTTCTTC

J: TRBJ2-7
D: TRBD1
size: -
V: TRBV7-2
CDR3: CASSQDRGPPYEQYF
DNA: TGTGCCAGCAGCCAAGACAGGGGGCCCCCCTACGAGCAGTACTTC

J: TRBJ2-2
D: TRBD2
size: -
V: TRBV10-1
CDR3: CASSPGLDKNTGELFF
DNA: TGCGCCAGCAGTCCCGGACTAGATAAGAACACCGGGGAGCTGTTTTTT

J: TRBJ2-1
D: -
size: few
V: TRBV4-1
CDR3: CASSHGRAPLNEQFF
DNA: TGCGCCAGCAGCCACGGCCGGGCCCCCCTCAATGAGCAGTTCTTC

J: TRBJ2-5
D: -
size: once
V: TRBV6-2/TRBV6-3
CDR3: CASKSLGASQETQYF
DNA: TGTGCCAGCAAGAGCCTAGGCGCCAGCCAAGAGACCCAGTACTTC

J: TRBJ2-3
D: -
size: few
V: TRBV6-6
CDR3: CASSQFTDTQYF
DNA: TGTGCCAGCAGCCAATTCACAGATACGCAGTATTTT

J: TRBJ1-2
D: -
size: once
V: TRBV7-9
CDR3: CASMIDSTRGGDYGYTF
DNA: TGTGCCAGCATGATCGACTCGACTAGGGGGGGCGACTATGGCTACACCTTC

J: TRBJ1-2
D: -
size: -
V: TRBV29-1
CDR3: CSGVTGTEYGYTF
DNA: TGCAGCGGTGTAACAGGGACGGAGTATGGCTACACCTTC

J: TRBJ1-1
D: -
size: -
V: TRBV25-1
CDR3: CASSGTANTEAFF
DNA: TGTGCCAGCAGTGGAACGGCCAACACTGAAGCTTTCTTT

J: TRBJ2-2
D: -
size: -
V: TRBV12-3/TRBV12-4
CDR3: CASSTWSGELFF
DNA: TGTGCCAGCAGCACCTGGTCCGGGGAGCTGTTTTTT

J: TRBJ1-6
D: TRBD1
size: -
V: TRBV12-3/TRBV12-4
CDR3: CASRETWTGGGKANSPLHF
DNA: TGTGCCAGCAGAGAAACATGGACAGGGGGAGGTAAAGCGAATTCACCCCTCCACTTT

J: TRBJ1-1
D: -
size: -
V: TRBV25-1
CDR3: CASRSIGGNTEAFF
DNA: TGTGCCAGCAGATCAATCGGGGGGAACACTGAAGCTTTCTTT

J: TRBJ2-1
D: TRBD1
size: -
V: TRBV11-2
CDR3: CASSLEDRALYNEQFF
DNA: TGTGCCAGCAGCTTAGAGGACAGGGCCCTTTACAATGAGCAGTTCTTC

J: TRBJ2-7
D: TRBD2
size: -
V: TRBV7-9
CDR3: CASSPHVSGGGAYEQYF
DNA: TGTGCCAGCAGCCCCCATGTCAGTGGGGGAGGGGCCTACGAGCAGTACTTC

J: TRBJ2-7
D: -
size: few
V: TRBV5-1
CDR3: CASSPLDSTYGQYF
DNA: TGCGCCAGCAGCCCATTGGACAGCACCTACGGGCAGTACTTC

J: TRBJ2-5
D: TRBD1
size: once
V: TRBV28
CDR3: CASTDRAEETQYF
DNA: TGTGCCAGCACCGACAGGGCGGAAGAGACCCAGTACTTC

J: TRBJ2-7
D: TRBD2
size: -
V: TRBV20-1
CDR3: CSAGLAGAYNEQYF
DNA: TGCAGTGCTGGGCTGGCGGGAGCATACAATGAGCAGTACTTC

J: TRBJ2-1
D: -
size: -
V: TRBV24-1
CDR3: CATSGGSYNEQFF
DNA: TGTGCCACCAGTGGGGGGTCCTACAATGAGCAGTTCTTC

J: TRBJ2-7
D: TRBD1
size: -
V: TRBV29-1
CDR3: CSVETGAAYEQYF
DNA: TGCAGCGTGGAGACAGGGGCTGCCTACGAGCAGTACTTC

J: TRBJ2-3
D: -
size: -
V: TRBV14
CDR3: CASSQDHASTDTQYF
DNA: TGTGCCAGCAGCCAAGATCACGCGAGTACCGATACGCAGTATTTT

J: TRBJ2-1
D: -
size: -
V: TRBV28
CDR3: CASSLRDNEQFF
DNA: TGTGCCAGCAGTTTACGGGACAATGAGCAGTTCTTC

J: TRBJ1-2
D: -
size: few
V: TRBV5-1
CDR3: CASGLSGGGYGYTF
DNA: TGCGCCAGCGGCCTGTCCGGGGGCGGCTATGGCTACACCTTC

J: TRBJ2-6
D: -
size: few
V: TRBV20-1
CDR3: CSARPGNSGANVLTF
DNA: TGCAGTGCTAGGCCTGGGAATTCTGGGGCCAACGTCCTGACTTTC

J: TRBJ2-3
D: TRBD2
size: few
V: TRBV20-1
CDR3: CSARGTSGRSDTQYF
DNA: TGCAGTGCTAGAGGGACTAGCGGGAGGTCAGATACGCAGTATTTT

J: TRBJ2-7
D: TRBD1
size: few
V: TRBV20-1
CDR3: CSADLGTGGVEQYF
DNA: TGCAGTGCTGACCTTGGGACAGGGGGGGTCGAGCAGTACTTC

J: TRBJ2-5
D: TRBD1
size: -
V: TRBV6-6
CDR3: CASSLDRAQYF
DNA: TGTGCCAGCAGCCTAGACAGGGCCCAGTACTTC

J: TRBJ2-5
D: -
size: -
V: TRBV25-1
CDR3: CASSETAIQETQYF
DNA: TGTGCCAGCAGTGAGACAGCTATCCAAGAGACCCAGTACTTC

J: TRBJ1-2
D: -
size: -
V: TRBV7-9
CDR3: CASIGDRSVYGYTF
DNA: TGTGCCAGCATCGGAGACAGATCCGTCTATGGCTACACCTTC

J: TRBJ1-2
D: -
size: -
V: TRBV6-1
CDR3: CASAIPGGYTF
DNA: TGTGCCAGCGCCATACCGGGTGGCTACACCTTC

J: TRBJ2-7
D: -
size: few
V: TRBV12-3/TRBV12-4
CDR3: CASSLTAIEQYF
DNA: TGTGCCAGCAGTTTAACAGCAATCGAGCAGTACTTC

J: TRBJ2-1
D: TRBD1
size: -
V: TRBV5-1
CDR3: CASSPGTGWNEQFF
DNA: TGCGCCAGCAGCCCCGGGACAGGGTGGAATGAGCAGTTCTTC

J: TRBJ2-3
D: -
size: few
V: TRBV24-1
CDR3: CATSDLENTQYF
DNA: TGTGCCACCAGTGATTTAGAGAATACGCAGTATTTT

J: TRBJ2-7
D: -
size: -
V: TRBV28
CDR3: CASSFPDYKRVASYEQYF
DNA: TGTGCCAGCAGTTTTCCCGACTACAAGCGGGTTGCCTCCTACGAGCAGTACTTC

J: TRBJ2-5
D: TRBD2
size: -
V: TRBV4-3
CDR3: CASSQGLGLAGGETQYF
DNA: TGCGCCAGCAGCCAAGGCCTAGGACTGGCGGGAGGAGAGACCCAGTACTTC

J: TRBJ2-1
D: -
size: few
V: TRBV24-1
CDR3: CATSGGFNEQFF
DNA: TGTGCCACCAGTGGTGGGTTCAATGAGCAGTTCTTC

J: TRBJ2-7
D: TRBD1
size: -
V: TRBV27
CDR3: CASSPLGDRAFDEQYF
DNA: TGTGCCAGCAGCCCCCTAGGGGACAGGGCGTTCGACGAGCAGTACTTC

J: TRBJ2-3
D: TRBD2
size: -
V: TRBV9
CDR3: CASSFRLAGAGDTQYF
DNA: TGTGCCAGCAGCTTCAGACTAGCGGGAGCGGGGGACACGCAGTATTTT

J: TRBJ2-1
D: -
size: -
V: TRBV20-1
CDR3: CSARPSVSYNEQFF
DNA: TGCAGTGCTAGACCTAGCGTCTCCTACAATGAGCAGTTCTTC

J: TRBJ2-3
D: -
size: -
V: TRBV7-9
CDR3: CASSLTGLHTDTQYF
DNA: TGTGCCAGCAGCTTAACCGGACTACACACAGATACGCAGTATTTT

J: TRBJ2-7
D: TRBD2
size: -
V: TRBV7-9
CDR3: CASSLLAGETGEQYF
DNA: TGTGCCAGCAGCTTACTAGCGGGAGAAACTGGCGAGCAGTACTTC

J: TRBJ2-3
D: -
size: few
V: TRBV12-3/TRBV12-4
CDR3: CASSPFGGTDTQYF
DNA: TGTGCCAGCAGTCCCTTTGGTGGCACAGATACGCAGTATTTT

J: TRBJ2-1
D: -
size: -
V: TRBV7-2
CDR3: CASSFRSPNENEQFF
DNA: TGTGCCAGCAGCTTTAGGAGCCCCAACGAAAATGAGCAGTTCTTC

J: TRBJ2-1
D: TRBD2
size: few
V: TRBV20-1
CDR3: CSAEGEGLAGDYNEQFF
DNA: TGCAGTGCTGAGGGGGAGGGACTAGCGGGTGATTACAATGAGCAGTTCTTC

J: TRBJ2-1
D: TRBD2
size: few
V: TRBV7-9
CDR3: CASSLELAGDNEQFF
DNA: TGTGCCAGCAGCTTAGAACTAGCGGGAGACAATGAGCAGTTCTTC

J: TRBJ2-1
D: -
size: -
V: TRBV4-2
CDR3: CASSPAAREQFF
DNA: TGTGCCAGCAGCCCGGCGGCGCGGGAGCAGTTCTTC

J: TRBJ1-5
D: -
size: few
V: TRBV7-8
CDR3: CASSPLPTGNQPQHF
DNA: TGTGCCAGCAGCCCTCTCCCGACGGGTAATCAGCCCCAGCATTTT

J: TRBJ2-7
D: -
size: -
V: TRBV11-2
CDR3: CASSPRGTPDYEQYF
DNA: TGTGCCAGCAGCCCAAGGGGGACTCCCGATTACGAGCAGTACTTC

J: TRBJ2-1
D: -
size: -
V: TRBV7-9
CDR3: CASSLNWDEQFF
DNA: TGTGCCAGCAGCTTAAACTGGGATGAGCAGTTCTTC

J: TRBJ2-7
D: TRBD1
size: few
V: TRBV20-1
CDR3: CSARERRLAGGYEQYF
DNA: TGCAGTGCTAGAGAAAGGAGGCTAGCAGGGGGCTACGAGCAGTACTTC

J: TRBJ2-3
D: -
size: few
V: TRBV7-9
CDR3: CASSLSVLDTQYF
DNA: TGTGCCAGCAGCTTATCGGTCTTGGATACGCAGTATTTT

J: TRBJ2-4
D: -
size: -
V: TRBV5-5
CDR3: CASSPSLDGAKNIQYF
DNA: TGTGCCAGCAGCCCGAGCCTGGACGGAGCCAAAAACATTCAGTACTTC

J: TRBJ1-5
D: -
size: few
V: TRBV7-2
CDR3: CASSLEGGHSNQPQHF
DNA: TGTGCCAGCAGCTTAGAGGGGGGGCACAGCAATCAGCCCCAGCATTTT

J: TRBJ2-7
D: -
size: few
V: TRBV2
CDR3: CASSDPRYEQYF
DNA: TGTGCCAGCAGTGATCCTCGCTACGAGCAGTACTTC